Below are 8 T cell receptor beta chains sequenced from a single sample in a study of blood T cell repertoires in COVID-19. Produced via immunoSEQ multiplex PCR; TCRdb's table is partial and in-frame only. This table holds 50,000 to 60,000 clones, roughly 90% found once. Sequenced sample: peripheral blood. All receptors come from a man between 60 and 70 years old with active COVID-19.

The CDR3: CASSYGGANDEQYF. CDR3 nucleotides: TGTGCCAGCAGTTACGGGGGGGCAAATGACGAGCAGTACTTC. The chain joins TRBV6-2 or TRBV6-3 to TRBJ2-7, with D possibly matching TRBD2 (7 bases). The germline V gene encodes CDR1 MNHEY and CDR2 SVGEGT. CDR3 length: 14 residues. Trimming stripped 2 bases from V and 5 bases from J, with 13 bases between.

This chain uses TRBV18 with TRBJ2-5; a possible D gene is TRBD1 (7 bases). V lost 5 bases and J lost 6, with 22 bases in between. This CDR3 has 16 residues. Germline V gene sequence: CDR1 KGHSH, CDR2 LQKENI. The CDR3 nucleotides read TGTGCCAGCTCAAGGGGGGTGGCAGGACAGGAGAAGACCCAGTACTTC. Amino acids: CASSRGVAGQEKTQYF.

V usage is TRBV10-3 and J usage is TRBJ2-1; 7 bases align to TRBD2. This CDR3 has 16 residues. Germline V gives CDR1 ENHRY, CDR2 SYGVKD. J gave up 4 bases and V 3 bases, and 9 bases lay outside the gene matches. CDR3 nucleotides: TGTGCCATCAGTGAACAAAGCGGGACCCGATACAATGAGCAGTTCTTC. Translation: CAISEQSGTRYNEQFF.

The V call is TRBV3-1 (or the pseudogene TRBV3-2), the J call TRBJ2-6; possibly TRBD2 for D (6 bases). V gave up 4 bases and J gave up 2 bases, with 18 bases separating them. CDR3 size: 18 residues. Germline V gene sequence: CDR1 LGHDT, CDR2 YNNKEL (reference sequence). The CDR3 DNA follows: TGTGCCAGCAGCCCACCGGGACTCCGTATGACTGGGGCCAACGTCCTGACTTTC. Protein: CASSPPGLRMTGANVLTF.

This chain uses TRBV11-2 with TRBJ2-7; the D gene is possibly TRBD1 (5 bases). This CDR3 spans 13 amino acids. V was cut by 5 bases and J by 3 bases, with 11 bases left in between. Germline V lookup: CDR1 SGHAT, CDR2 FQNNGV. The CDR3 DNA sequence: TGTGCCAGCAGCGCAGGGCCTATCTACGAGCAGTACTTC. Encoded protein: CASSAGPIYEQYF. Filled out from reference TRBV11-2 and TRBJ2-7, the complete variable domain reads EAGVAQSPRYKIIEKRQSVAFWCNPISGHATLYWYQQILGQGPKLLIQFQNNGVVDDSQLPKDRFSAERLKGVDSTLKIQPAKLEDSAVYLCASSAGPIYEQYFGPGTRLTVT.

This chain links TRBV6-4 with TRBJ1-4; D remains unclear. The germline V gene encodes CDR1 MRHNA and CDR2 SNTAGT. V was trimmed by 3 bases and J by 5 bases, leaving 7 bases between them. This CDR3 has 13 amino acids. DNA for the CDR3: TGTGCCAGCAGTGAACAGATAAATGAAAAACTGTTTTTT. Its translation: CASSEQINEKLFF.

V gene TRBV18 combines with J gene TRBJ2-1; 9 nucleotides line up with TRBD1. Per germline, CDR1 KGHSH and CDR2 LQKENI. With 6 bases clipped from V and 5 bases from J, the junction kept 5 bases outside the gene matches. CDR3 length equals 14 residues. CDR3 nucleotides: TGTGCCAGCTCGGGACAGGGTTTTAACAATGAGCAGTTCTTC. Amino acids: CASSGQGFNNEQFF.

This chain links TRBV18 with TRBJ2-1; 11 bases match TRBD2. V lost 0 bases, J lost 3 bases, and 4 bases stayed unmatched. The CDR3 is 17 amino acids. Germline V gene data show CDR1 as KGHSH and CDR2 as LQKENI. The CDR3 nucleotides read TGTGCCAGCTCACCACCCCTAGCGGGGGGTTACTACAATGAGCAGTTCTTC. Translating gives CASSPPLAGGYYNEQFF.